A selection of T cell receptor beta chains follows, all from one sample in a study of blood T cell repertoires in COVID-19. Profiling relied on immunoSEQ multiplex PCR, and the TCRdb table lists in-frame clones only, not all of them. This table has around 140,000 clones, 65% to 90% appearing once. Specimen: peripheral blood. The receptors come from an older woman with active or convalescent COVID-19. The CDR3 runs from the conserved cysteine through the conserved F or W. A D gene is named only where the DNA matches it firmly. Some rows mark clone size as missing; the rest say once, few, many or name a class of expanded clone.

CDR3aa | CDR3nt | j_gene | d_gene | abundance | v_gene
CASSPGTGEGGETQYF | TGTGCCAGCAGCCCGGGGACAGGGGAAGGAGGAGAGACCCAGTACTTC | TRBJ2-5 | TRBD1 | NA | TRBV13
CATSDSQMNNQPQHF | TGTGCCACCAGTGATTCGCAGATGAACAATCAGCCCCAGCATTTT | TRBJ1-5 | NA | NA | TRBV24-1
CASRTGWGTQYF | TGTGCCAGCAGGACAGGTTGGGGGACCCAGTACTTC | TRBJ2-5 | NA | NA | TRBV27
CASSHGTGSNYGYTF | TGTGCCAGCAGCCACGGGACAGGGTCTAACTATGGCTACACCTTC | TRBJ1-2 | TRBD1 | NA | TRBV5-6
CASSPWLAGGSRTDTQYF | TGCGCCAGCAGCCCATGGCTTGCGGGGGGTTCTCGCACAGATACGCAGTATTTT | TRBJ2-3 | TRBD2 | few | TRBV5-1
CASMPGGSTGELFF | TGCGCCAGCATGCCCGGGGGTTCCACCGGGGAGCTGTTTTTT | TRBJ2-2 | NA | NA | TRBV5-1
CASSFRVQGYSPLHF | TGTGCCAGCAGCTTTAGGGTGCAGGGGTATTCACCCCTCCACTTT | TRBJ1-6 | NA | NA | TRBV11-2
CASSEAGTTTMNTEAFF | TGTGCCAGCAGTGAAGCAGGGACAACCACCATGAACACTGAAGCTTTCTTT | TRBJ1-1 | NA | NA | TRBV6-1
CSASTGYEQFF | TGCAGTGCCTCGACAGGGTATGAGCAGTTCTTC | TRBJ2-1 | TRBD1 | few | TRBV20-1
CASTTTGQVDSPLHF | TGTGCCAGCACTACAACGGGACAAGTGGATTCACCCCTCCACTTT | TRBJ1-6 | NA | NA | TRBV28
CARSQYNEQFF | TGTGCCAGAAGCCAGTACAATGAGCAGTTCTTC | TRBJ2-1 | NA | NA | TRBV5-3
CASSSRWPRWGLAGGSGTDTQYF | TGTGCCAGCAGCTCCCGATGGCCCCGCTGGGGACTAGCGGGAGGGTCTGGGACAGATACGCAGTATTTT | TRBJ2-3 | TRBD2 | NA | TRBV27
CASSLVGGGAGTDTQYF | TGTGCCAGCAGCTTAGTCGGAGGGGGGGCTGGCACAGATACGCAGTATTTT | TRBJ2-3 | NA | NA | TRBV7-2
CATSDQGTDGYTF | TGTGCCACCAGTGATCAAGGGACAGATGGCTACACCTTC | TRBJ1-2 | TRBD1 | NA | TRBV24-1
CASGQGVGTEAFF | TGTGCCAGCGGCCAAGGGGTGGGCACTGAAGCTTTCTTT | TRBJ1-1 | NA | NA | TRBV6-5
CASSLAPGETEAFF | TGTGCCAGCAGCTTAGCACCAGGGGAGACTGAAGCTTTCTTT | TRBJ1-1 | NA | NA | TRBV13
CASSSQGQETQYF | TGTGCCAGCAGCTCACAGGGGCAAGAGACCCAGTACTTC | TRBJ2-5 | TRBD1 | few | TRBV5-5
CASSPRSTGELFF | TGTGCCAGTAGTCCCAGGTCCACCGGGGAGCTGTTTTTT | TRBJ2-2 | NA | NA | TRBV19
CASSPSATGGSNQPQHF | TGTGCCAGCTCACCATCGGCAACAGGGGGCAGCAATCAGCCCCAGCATTTT | TRBJ1-5 | TRBD1 | NA | TRBV18
CASSQGHLDGGTDTQYF | TGTGCCAGCAGCCAAGGACACCTAGATGGGGGCACAGATACGCAGTATTTT | TRBJ2-3 | NA | NA | TRBV7-9
CASSEPPGLPPYEQYF | TGCGCCAGCAGTGAGCCTCCAGGGTTGCCTCCCTACGAGCAGTACTTC | TRBJ2-7 | NA | NA | TRBV10-1
CASRGTGEDGYTF | TGTGCCAGCAGGGGGACAGGGGAGGATGGCTACACCTTC | TRBJ1-2 | TRBD1 | NA | TRBV25-1
CASSVLAAGSTDTQYF | TGTGCCAGCAGCGTACTTGCAGCGGGGTCCACAGATACGCAGTATTTT | TRBJ2-3 | TRBD2 | NA | TRBV9
CASMGQGASEQYF | TGTGCCAGCATGGGACAGGGGGCCAGCGAGCAGTACTTC | TRBJ2-7 | TRBD1 | once | TRBV6-5
CASSLYSTDTQYF | TGTGCCAGCAGCTTATATAGCACAGATACGCAGTATTTT | TRBJ2-3 | NA | NA | TRBV13
CASSLPRGSSYEQYF | TGTGCCAGCAGTCTACCTCGGGGGAGCTCCTACGAGCAGTACTTC | TRBJ2-7 | NA | NA | TRBV28
CASSARERETQYF | TGTGCCAGCAGCGCTCGCGAGAGGGAGACCCAGTACTTC | TRBJ2-5 | NA | NA | TRBV9
CASSLDWRETQYF | TGTGCCAGCAGCTTAGACTGGAGAGAGACCCAGTACTTC | TRBJ2-5 | NA | once | TRBV7-9
CASSESGLASYNEQFF | TGCGCCAGCAGTGAGTCGGGACTAGCGTCGTACAATGAGCAGTTCTTC | TRBJ2-1 | TRBD2 | NA | TRBV10-2
CASSLGTGWADTQYF | TGTGCCAGCAGTTTGGGGACAGGGTGGGCAGATACGCAGTATTTT | TRBJ2-3 | TRBD1 | NA | TRBV28
CASSWGGSLSSYEQYF | TGCGCCAGCAGCTGGGGGGGGAGTTTAAGCTCCTACGAGCAGTACTTC | TRBJ2-7 | TRBD2 | NA | TRBV5-1
CASSERGSEAFF | TGTGCCAGCAGTGAAAGGGGGTCTGAAGCTTTCTTT | TRBJ1-1 | NA | NA | TRBV6-1
CASSKTGELFF | TGTGCCAGCAGTAAAACCGGGGAGCTGTTTTTT | TRBJ2-2 | NA | NA | TRBV5-5
CASSERGTGANVLTF | TGTGCCAGCAGTGAACGGGGGACTGGGGCCAACGTCCTGACTTTC | TRBJ2-6 | NA | NA | TRBV27
CASSEGRNTIYF | TGTGCCAGCAGTGAGGGGCGAAACACCATATATTTT | TRBJ1-3 | NA | NA | TRBV2
CASSRTDYGDQPQHF | TGTGCCAGTAGTCGGACAGACTATGGGGATCAGCCCCAGCATTTT | TRBJ1-5 | NA | NA | TRBV19
CASSLVASGRANTGELFF | TGTGCCAGCAGCTTAGTAGCTAGCGGGAGGGCGAACACCGGGGAGCTGTTTTTT | TRBJ2-2 | TRBD2 | NA | TRBV7-2
CASSFLVGRGGLNEQFF | TGTGCCAGCAGTTTCCTTGTTGGGCGGGGGGGCCTTAATGAGCAGTTCTTC | TRBJ2-1 | TRBD2 | NA | TRBV27